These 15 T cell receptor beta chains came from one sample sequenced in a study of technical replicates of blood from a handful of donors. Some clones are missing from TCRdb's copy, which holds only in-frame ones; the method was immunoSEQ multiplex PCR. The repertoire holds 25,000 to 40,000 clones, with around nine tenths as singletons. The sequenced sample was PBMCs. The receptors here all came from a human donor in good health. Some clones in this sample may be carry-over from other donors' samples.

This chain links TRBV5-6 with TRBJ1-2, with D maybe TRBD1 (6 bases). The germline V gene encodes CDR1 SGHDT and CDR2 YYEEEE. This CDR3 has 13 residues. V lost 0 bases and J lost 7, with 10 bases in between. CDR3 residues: CASSLDRAGGYTF. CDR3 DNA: TGTGCCAGCAGCTTGGACAGGGCCGGTGGCTACACCTTC.

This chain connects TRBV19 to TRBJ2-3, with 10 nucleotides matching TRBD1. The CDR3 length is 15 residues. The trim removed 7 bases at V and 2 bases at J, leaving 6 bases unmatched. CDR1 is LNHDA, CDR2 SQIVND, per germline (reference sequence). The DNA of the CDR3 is TGTGCCAGTATGGTCGGACAGGGGGTCACAGATACGCAGTATTTT. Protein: CASMVGQGVTDTQYF.

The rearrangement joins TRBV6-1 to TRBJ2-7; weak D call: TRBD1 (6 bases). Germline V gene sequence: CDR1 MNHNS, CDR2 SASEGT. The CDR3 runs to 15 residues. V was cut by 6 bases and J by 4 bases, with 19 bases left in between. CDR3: CASRLDLGGIYEQYF. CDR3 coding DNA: TGTGCCAGCAGACTAGACCTAGGGGGTATTTACGAGCAGTACTTC.

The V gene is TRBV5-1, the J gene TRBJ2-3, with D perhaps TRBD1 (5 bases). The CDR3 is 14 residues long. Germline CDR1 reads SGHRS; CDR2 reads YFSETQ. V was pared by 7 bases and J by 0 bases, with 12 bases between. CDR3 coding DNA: TGCGCCAGCCGCCTGGGGCCGAGCACAGATACGCAGTATTTT. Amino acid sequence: CASRLGPSTDTQYF.

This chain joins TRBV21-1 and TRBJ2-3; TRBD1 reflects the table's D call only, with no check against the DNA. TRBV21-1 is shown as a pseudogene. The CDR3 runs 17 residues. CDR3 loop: CASSSRFQAPDTDTQYF. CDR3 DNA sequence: TGTGCCAGCAGCAGCAGATTTCAGGCGCCGGACACAGATACGCAGTATTTT.

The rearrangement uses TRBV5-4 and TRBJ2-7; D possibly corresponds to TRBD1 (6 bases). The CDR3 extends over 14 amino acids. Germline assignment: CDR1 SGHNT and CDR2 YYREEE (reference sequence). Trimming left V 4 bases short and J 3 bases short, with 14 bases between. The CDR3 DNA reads TGTGCCAGCAGCCCCGGGACAAAAAACTACGAGCAGTACTTC. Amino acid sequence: CASSPGTKNYEQYF.

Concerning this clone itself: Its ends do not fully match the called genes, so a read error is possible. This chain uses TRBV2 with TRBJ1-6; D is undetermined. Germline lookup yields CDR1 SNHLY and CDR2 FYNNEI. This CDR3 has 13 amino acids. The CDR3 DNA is TGTGCCAGCAGAGCCTATATCGGGTCCTATTATAACTTT. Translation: CASRAYIGSYYNF.

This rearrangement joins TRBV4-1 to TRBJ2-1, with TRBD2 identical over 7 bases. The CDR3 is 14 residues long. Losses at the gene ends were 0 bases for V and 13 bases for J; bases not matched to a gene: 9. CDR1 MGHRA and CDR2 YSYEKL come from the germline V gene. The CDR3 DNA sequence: TGCGCCAGCAGCCAAGATATGGCGCGGGAGCGACAGTTCTTC. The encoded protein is CASSQDMARERQFF.

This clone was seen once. The CDR3 region is CASSLRDRGFEQYF. The CDR3 region has the DNA TGTGCCAGCAGCTTACGGGACAGGGGGTTTGAGCAGTACTTC. The V call is TRBV7-9, the J call TRBJ2-7, with 11 nucleotides matching TRBD1. This CDR3 region has 14 residues. V shed 2 bases, J shed 7 bases, and the junction held 4 bases outside the gene matches. The V gene's germline CDR1 is SEHNR and CDR2 FQNEAQ (reference sequence).

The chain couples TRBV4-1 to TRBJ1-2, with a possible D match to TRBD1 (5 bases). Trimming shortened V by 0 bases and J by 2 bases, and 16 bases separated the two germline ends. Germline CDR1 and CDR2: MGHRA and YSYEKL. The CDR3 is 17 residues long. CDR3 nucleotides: TGCGCCAGCAGCCAAGATACTCTGGTTGCAGGGAACTATGGCTACACCTTC. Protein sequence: CASSQDTLVAGNYGYTF.

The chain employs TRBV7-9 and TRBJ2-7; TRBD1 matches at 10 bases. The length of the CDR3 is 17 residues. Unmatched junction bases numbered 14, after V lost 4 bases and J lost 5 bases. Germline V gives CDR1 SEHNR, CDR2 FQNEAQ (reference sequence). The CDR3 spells CASSSPLLDRGRHEQYF. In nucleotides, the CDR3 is TGTGCCAGCAGCTCCCCACTACTCGACAGGGGGCGTCACGAGCAGTACTTC.

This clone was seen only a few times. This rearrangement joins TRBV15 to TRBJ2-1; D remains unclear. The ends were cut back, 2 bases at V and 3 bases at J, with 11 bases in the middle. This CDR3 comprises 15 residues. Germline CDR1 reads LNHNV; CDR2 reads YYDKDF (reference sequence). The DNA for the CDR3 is TGTGCCACCAGCAGACGATTGGCCCTCTACAATGAGCAGTTCTTC. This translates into CATSRRLALYNEQFF.

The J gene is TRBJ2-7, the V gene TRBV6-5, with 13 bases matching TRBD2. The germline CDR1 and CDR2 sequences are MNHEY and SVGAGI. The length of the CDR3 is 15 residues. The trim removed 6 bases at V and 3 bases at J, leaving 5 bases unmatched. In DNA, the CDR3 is TGTGCCAGCAGCCCGGGACTAGCGGGATTCTACGAGCAGTACTTC. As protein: CASSPGLAGFYEQYF.

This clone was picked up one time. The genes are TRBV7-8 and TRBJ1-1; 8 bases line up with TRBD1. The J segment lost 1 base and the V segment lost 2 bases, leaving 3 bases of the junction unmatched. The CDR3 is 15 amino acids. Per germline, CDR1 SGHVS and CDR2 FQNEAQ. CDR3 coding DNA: TGTGCCAGCAGCTTAACCGACAGGGGGAACACTGAAGCTTTCTTT. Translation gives CASSLTDRGNTEAFF. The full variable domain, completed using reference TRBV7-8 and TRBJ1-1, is GAGVSQSPRYKVAKRGQDVALRCDPISGHVSLFWYQQALGQGPEFLTYFQNEAQLDKSGLPSDRFFAERPEGSVSTLKIQRTQQEDSAVYLCASSLTDRGNTEAFFGQGTRLTVV.

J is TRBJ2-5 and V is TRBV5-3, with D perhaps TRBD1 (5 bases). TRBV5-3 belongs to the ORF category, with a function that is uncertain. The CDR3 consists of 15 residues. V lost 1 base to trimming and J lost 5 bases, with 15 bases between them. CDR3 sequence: CARSLTPGPKETQYF. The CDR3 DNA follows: TGTGCCAGAAGCTTGACACCAGGGCCGAAGGAGACCCAGTACTTC.